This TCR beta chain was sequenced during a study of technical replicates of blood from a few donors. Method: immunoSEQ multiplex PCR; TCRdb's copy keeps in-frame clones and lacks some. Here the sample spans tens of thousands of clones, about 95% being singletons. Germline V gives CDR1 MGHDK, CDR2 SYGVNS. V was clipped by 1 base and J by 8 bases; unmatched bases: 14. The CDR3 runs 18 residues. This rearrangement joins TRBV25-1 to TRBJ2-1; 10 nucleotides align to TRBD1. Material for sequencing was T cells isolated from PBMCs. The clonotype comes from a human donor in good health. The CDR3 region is CASSEFLGGQGEADEQFF. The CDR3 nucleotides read TGTGCCAGCAGTGAATTTCTCGGCGGACAGGGGGAGGCTGATGAGCAGTTCTTC. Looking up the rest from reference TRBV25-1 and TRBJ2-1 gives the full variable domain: EADIYQTPRYLVIGTGKKITLECSQTMGHDKMYWYQQDPGMELHLIHYSYGVNSTEKGDLSSESTVSRIRTEHFPLTLESARPSHTSQYLCASSEFLGGQGEADEQFFGPGTRLTVL.